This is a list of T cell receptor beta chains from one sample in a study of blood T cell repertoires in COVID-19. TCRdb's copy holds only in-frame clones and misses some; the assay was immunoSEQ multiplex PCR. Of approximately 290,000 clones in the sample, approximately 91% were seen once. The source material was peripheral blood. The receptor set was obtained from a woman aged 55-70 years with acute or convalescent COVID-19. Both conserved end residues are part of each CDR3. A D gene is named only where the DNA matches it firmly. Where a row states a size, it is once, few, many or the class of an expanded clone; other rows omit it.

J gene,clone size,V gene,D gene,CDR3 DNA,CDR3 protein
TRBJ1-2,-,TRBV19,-,TGTGCCAGTAGTTTTGGGGAGGCCTATGGCTACACCTTC,CASSFGEAYGYTF
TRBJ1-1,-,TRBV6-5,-,TGTGCCAGCAATCGTGGGGGGACGGGGAACACTGAAGCTTTCTTT,CASNRGGTGNTEAFF
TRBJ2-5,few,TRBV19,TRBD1,TGTGCCAGTAGCCTCCGGGACAGGGAAGAGACCCAGTACTTC,CASSLRDREETQYF
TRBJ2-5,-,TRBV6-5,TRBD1,TGTGCCAGCAGTCACTTAGACAGGGCCCAAGAGACCCAGTACTTC,CASSHLDRAQETQYF
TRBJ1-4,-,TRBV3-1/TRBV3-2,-,TGTGCCAGCTCCGCGGTTTTTAATGAAAAACTGTTTTTT,CASSAVFNEKLFF
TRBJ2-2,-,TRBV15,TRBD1,TGTGCCACCAGCAGAGGACAGGGGGGGCCCACCGGGGAGCTGTTTTTT,CATSRGQGGPTGELFF
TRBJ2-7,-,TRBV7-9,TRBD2,TGTGCCAGCAGCTTATCTCTGGGGGGGTACGAGCAGTACTTC,CASSLSLGGYEQYF
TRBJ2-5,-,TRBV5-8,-,TGTGCCAGCAGCCTGAGCCGAGGGGGTATGACCCAAGAGACCCAGTACTTC,CASSLSRGGMTQETQYF
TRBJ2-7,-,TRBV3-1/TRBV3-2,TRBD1,TGTGCCAGCAGCCAAGGGACAGGCCCTTACGAGCAGTACTTC,CASSQGTGPYEQYF
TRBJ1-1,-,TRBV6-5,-,TGTGCCAGCAGTTATAGGTGGGGGCAGTTGAACACTGAAGCTTTCTTT,CASSYRWGQLNTEAFF
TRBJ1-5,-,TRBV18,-,TGTGCCAGCTCACGGGCAGGAGGGGATCAGCCCCAGCATTTT,CASSRAGGDQPQHF
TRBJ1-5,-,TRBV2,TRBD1,TGTGCCAGCAGTCGAACACAGGGGGCTTCAGGGCAGCCCCAGCATTTT,CASSRTQGASGQPQHF
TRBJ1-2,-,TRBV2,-,TGTGCCAGCAGTGAAGCGGGGGGGTTCTATGGCTACACCTTC,CASSEAGGFYGYTF
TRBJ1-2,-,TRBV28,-,TGTGCCAGCAGTTTATTCGACTATGGCTACACCTTC,CASSLFDYGYTF
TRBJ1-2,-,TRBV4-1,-,TGCGCCAGCAGCCAAGAAACAGGGCCGGGCTATGGCTACACCTTC,CASSQETGPGYGYTF
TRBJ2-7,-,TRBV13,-,TGTGCCAGCAGCTTTAGCAGGGTGTACGAGCAGTACTTC,CASSFSRVYEQYF
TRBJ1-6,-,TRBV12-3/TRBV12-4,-,TGTGCCAGCAGTTTCTCTAATTCACCCCTCCACTTT,CASSFSNSPLHF
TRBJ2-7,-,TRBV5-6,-,TGTGCCAGCAGCCCACCTAGGGGGTACGAGCAGTACTTC,CASSPPRGYEQYF
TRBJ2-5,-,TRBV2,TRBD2,TGTGCCAGCAGCTTACTAGCGGGGGGAATATCGAAAGAGACCCAGTACTTC,CASSLLAGGISKETQYF
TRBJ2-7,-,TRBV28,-,TGTGCCAGCAGCCCTGAGCGTCAACTCTCCTACGAGCAGTACTTC,CASSPERQLSYEQYF
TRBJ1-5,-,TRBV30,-,TGTGCCTGGAGTGTAGGGGAAGGGCAGCCCCAGCATTTT,CAWSVGEGQPQHF
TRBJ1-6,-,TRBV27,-,TGTGCCAGCAGTTTATGGGGGGTTGGTTCACCCCTCCACTTT,CASSLWGVGSPLHF
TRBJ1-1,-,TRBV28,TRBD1,TGTGCCAGCAGTTTATCGGGTCGGGACAGAAGGGTTTGGGACACTGAAGCTTTCTTT,CASSLSGRDRRVWDTEAFF
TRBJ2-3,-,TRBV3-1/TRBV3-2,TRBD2,TGTGCCAGCAGCCAAGAAGCGGGGGGGCATGCAGATACGCAGTATTTT,CASSQEAGGHADTQYF
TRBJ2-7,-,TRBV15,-,TGTGCCACCAGCAGAGAAATCGGGGAATACGAGCAGTACTTC,CATSREIGEYEQYF
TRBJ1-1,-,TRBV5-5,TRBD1,TGTGCCAGCAGCCTCGGACAGGGCGGCACTGAAGCTTTCTTT,CASSLGQGGTEAFF
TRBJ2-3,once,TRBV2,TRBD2,TGTGCCAGCGGGAGGGTAACTAGCTCCAGCACAGATACGCAGTATTTT,CASGRVTSSSTDTQYF
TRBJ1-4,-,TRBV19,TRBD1,TGTGCCAGTAGTATGGGGTCTCCAGGGGGACTGTTTTTT,CASSMGSPGGLFF
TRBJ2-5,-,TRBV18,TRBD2,TGTGCCAGCTCACCCCTTGCGGGAGGGCAGGGAGAGACCCAGTACTTC,CASSPLAGGQGETQYF
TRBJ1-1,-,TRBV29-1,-,TGCAGCTCTAGAGGTTATAGGGAAGCTTTCTTT,CSSRGYREAFF
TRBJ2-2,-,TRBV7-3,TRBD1,TGTGCCAGCAGCCCCCGGACAGGGGGCGCAAACGGGGAGCTGTTTTTT,CASSPRTGGANGELFF
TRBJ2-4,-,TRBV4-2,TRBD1,TGTGCCAGCAGCCTAACAGGGGGCCAGGCCAAAAACATTCAGTACTTC,CASSLTGGQAKNIQYF
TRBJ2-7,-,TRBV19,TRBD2,TGTGCCAGTAGTCTAGGACTAGCGGGGTCCTACGAGCAGTACTTC,CASSLGLAGSYEQYF
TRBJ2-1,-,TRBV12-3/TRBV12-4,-,TGTGCCAGCAGCCAAACTAGTCGCAATGAGCAGTTCTTC,CASSQTSRNEQFF
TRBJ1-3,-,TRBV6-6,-,TGTGCCAGCAGTTACTCGGGGGGGGCAAGAAACACCATATATTTT,CASSYSGGARNTIYF
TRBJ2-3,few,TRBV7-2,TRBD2,TGTGCCAGCAGCCCAAGGCCACTAGCGGGAATTAGGGGCACAGATACGCAGTATTTT,CASSPRPLAGIRGTDTQYF
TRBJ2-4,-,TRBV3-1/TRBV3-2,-,TGTGCCAGCAGCCAAGTATCCCACATTCAGTACTTC,CASSQVSHIQYF
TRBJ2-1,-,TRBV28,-,TGTGCCAGCATCCGGGGGGCATACAATGAGCAGTTCTTC,CASIRGAYNEQFF
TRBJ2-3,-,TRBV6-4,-,TGTGCCAGCAGTCAGGACTTCCCAGATACGCAGTATTTT,CASSQDFPDTQYF
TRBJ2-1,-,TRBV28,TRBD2,TGTGCCAGCAGACAAGCGGGAGGGACCAATGAGCAGTTCTTC,CASRQAGGTNEQFF
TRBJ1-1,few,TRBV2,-,TGTGCCAAAGACAGGTCGGGGAACACTGAAGCTTTCTTT,CAKDRSGNTEAFF
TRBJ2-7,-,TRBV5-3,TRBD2,TGTGCCAGAAGCTCCCCTGACCCAAGACTAGCGGGAGTGATAGCCTACGAGCAGTACTTC,CARSSPDPRLAGVIAYEQYF
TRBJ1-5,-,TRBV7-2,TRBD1,TGTGCCAGCAGCCGGACAGGGACTCAGCCCCAGCATTTT,CASSRTGTQPQHF
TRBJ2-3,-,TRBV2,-,TGTGCCAGCAGCCAGGGTATGGGGGGAACAGATACGCAGTATTTT,CASSQGMGGTDTQYF
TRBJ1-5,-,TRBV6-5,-,TGTGCCACCGGCCGGGTATACGATCAGCCCCAGCATTTT,CATGRVYDQPQHF
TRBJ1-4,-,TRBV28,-,TGTGCCAGCAGTTTATTAGCCAGGGATGAAAAACTGTTTTTT,CASSLLARDEKLFF
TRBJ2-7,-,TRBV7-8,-,TGTGCCAGCACCGCCAGCCCAGGGGACTACGAGCAGTACTTC,CASTASPGDYEQYF
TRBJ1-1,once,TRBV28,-,TGTGCCAGCAGTCCTACAGGGAGAGGGGTCACTGAAGCTTTCTTT,CASSPTGRGVTEAFF
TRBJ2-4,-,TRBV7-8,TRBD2,TGTGCCAGCAGCTTGGGAGGGACCAAAAACATTCAGTACTTC,CASSLGGTKNIQYF
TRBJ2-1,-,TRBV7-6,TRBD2,TGTGCCAGCAGCTTAGGCACTAGCGGAAATGAGCAGTTCTTC,CASSLGTSGNEQFF
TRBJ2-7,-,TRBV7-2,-,TGTGCCAGCAGCACTTGGGACAAAGGTTACGAGCAGTACTTC,CASSTWDKGYEQYF
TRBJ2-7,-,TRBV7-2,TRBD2,TGTGCCAGCAGCTTAGCTGCTAGCGGGCACGAGCAGTACTTC,CASSLAASGHEQYF
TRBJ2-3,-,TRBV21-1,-,TGTGCCAGCAGCAAAAGAGGCCGACTAGGCACAGATACGCAGTATTTT,CASSKRGRLGTDTQYF
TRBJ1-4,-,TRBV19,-,TGTGCCAGTAGTGTTAGGAGATTTGGTGAAAAACTGTTTTTT,CASSVRRFGEKLFF
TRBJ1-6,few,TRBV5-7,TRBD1,TGTGCCAGCAGCCTTACAGGGGGTAATTCACCCCTCCACTTT,CASSLTGGNSPLHF
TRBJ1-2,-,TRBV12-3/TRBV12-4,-,TGTGCCAGCAGTTTAACGGGGAACTATGGCTACACCTTC,CASSLTGNYGYTF
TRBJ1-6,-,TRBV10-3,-,TGTGCCATCAGTGAGGGGAGCTCCTATAATTCACCCCTCCACTTT,CAISEGSSYNSPLHF
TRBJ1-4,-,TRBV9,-,TGTGCCAGCAGCTCATCTCCGAGGTTAACTAATGAAAAACTGTTTTTT,CASSSSPRLTNEKLFF
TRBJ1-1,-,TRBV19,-,TGTGCCAGTACCCATCGGGAGACGGTGAACACTGAAGCTTTCTTT,CASTHRETVNTEAFF